The 22 T cell receptor beta chains presented below share a single source sample, sequenced in a study of CD8 T cells in Susac syndrome. With random hexamers, roughly 0.5 to 1 ug RNA was reverse transcribed. TCRdb independently ran MiXCR on the immunoSEQ multiplex PCR reads; one entry per CDR3 protein. The sample contains about 130,000 distinct CDR3 sequences, 85% to 95% of which appear only once. The sequencing sample was made of CD8+ T cells from PBMCs. These receptors all come from a human donor with Susac syndrome.

This rearrangement joins TRBV10-3 to TRBJ2-7, with TRBD2 identical over 13 bases. V shed 10 bases, J shed 5 bases, and the junction held 5 bases outside the gene matches. Germline assignment: CDR1 ENHRY and CDR2 SYGVKD. The CDR3 runs 13 residues. The CDR3 loop is CATTSGRVDEQYF. DNA for the CDR3: TGTGCCACTACTAGCGGGAGGGTCGACGAGCAGTACTTC.

This chain connects TRBV14 to TRBJ2-7; no firm D call. The CDR3 spans 13 residues. The V end lost 5 bases, the J end lost 6 bases, and 14 bases lay between the germline ends. Germline loops: CDR1 SGHDN, CDR2 FVKESK. CDR3 loop: CASSAHPKGEQYF. The CDR3 DNA is TGTGCCAGCAGCGCCCATCCCAAAGGCGAGCAGTACTTC. Looking up the rest from reference TRBV14 and TRBJ2-7 gives the full variable domain: EAGVTQFPSHSVIEKGQTVTLRCDPISGHDNLYWYRRVMGKEIKFLLHFVKESKQDESGMPNNRFLAERTGGTYSTLKVQPAELEDSGVYFCASSAHPKGEQYFGPGTRLTVT.

This chain links TRBV6-1 with TRBJ1-1; D is possibly TRBD1 (6 bases). Looked up from germline, CDR1 is MNHNS and CDR2 is SASEGT. The CDR3 sequence is 14 residues long. V was cut by 1 base and J by 7 bases, with 13 bases left in between. The CDR3: CASSEGGASFEAFF. CDR3 nucleotides: TGTGCCAGCAGTGAAGGGGGGGCCTCATTTGAAGCTTTCTTT.

The chain carries TRBV9 and TRBJ2-7; maybe TRBD1 (5 bases). The germline V gene encodes CDR1 SGDLS and CDR2 YYNGEE. The V end lost 3 bases, the J end lost 5 bases, and 15 bases lay between the germline ends. The CDR3 length is 14 residues. CDR3 in DNA: TGTGCCAGCAGCGGTCCGGGTGGGGCTAACGAGCAGTACTTC. The encoded protein is CASSGPGGANEQYF.

This chain links TRBV5-4 with TRBJ1-5, with a tentative D call TRBD1 (6 bases). CDR3 size: 14 residues. Germline V lookup: CDR1 SGHNT, CDR2 YYREEE (reference sequence). The V and J ends lost 0 bases and 7 bases respectively, with 11 bases between them. As DNA, the CDR3 is TGTGCCAGCAGCTTGGGGCGGGGGACACAGCCCCAGCATTTT. The encoded protein is CASSLGRGTQPQHF. The full variable domain, in which reference TRBV5-4 and TRBJ1-5 provide the parts outside the CDR3, is ETGVTQSPTHLIKTRGQQVTLRCSSQSGHNTVSWYQQALGQGPQFIFQYYREEENGRGNFPPRFSGLQFPNYSSELNVNALELDDSALYLCASSLGRGTQPQHFGDGTRLSIL.

The chain links TRBV30 to TRBJ1-5; D remains unclear. V lost 1 base and J lost 0, with 4 bases in between. CDR1 is GTSNPN, CDR2 SVGIG, per germline (reference sequence). This CDR3 spans 13 amino acids. Written as DNA, the CDR3 is TGTGCCTGGAGTGGGGGTAGCAATCAGCCCCAGCATTTT. This codes for CAWSGGSNQPQHF.

V gene TRBV9 combines with J gene TRBJ2-1; 8 bases fit TRBD2. Germline CDR1 is SGDLS and CDR2 is YYNGEE. The CDR3 is 15 residues long. Trimming cost V 2 bases and J 5 bases; bases outside gene matches: 6. CDR3 in amino acids: CASSVEREPHNEQFF. CDR3 bases: TGTGCCAGCAGCGTCGAGCGGGAGCCCCACAATGAGCAGTTCTTC.

This clonotype is a singleton in its sample. J is TRBJ2-2 and V is TRBV29-1, with TRBD1 matching 7 bases. The germline V gene has CDR1 SQVTM and CDR2 ANQGSEA. The CDR3 loop spans 16 amino acids. V lost 1 base, J lost 5 bases, and 10 bases stayed unmatched. The CDR3 sequence is CSVEVKGGGGTGELFF. DNA of the CDR3: TGCAGCGTTGAAGTCAAAGGGGGCGGAGGAACCGGGGAGCTGTTTTTT.

Turning to this clonotype: A junction end diverges from the germline sequence, so it may reflect a read error. The genes are TRBV7-7 and TRBJ2-7, with a tentative D call TRBD2 (6 bases). The CDR3 has 14 amino acids. Germline V gene lookup returns CDR1 SSHAT and CDR2 FNYEAQ (reference sequence). The CDR3 sequence: CASSPAEGNYEQYF. The CDR3, as DNA: TGTGCTAGCAGCCCCGCGGAGGGCAACTACGAGCAGTACTTC.

This chain's CDR3 is CASNPGTGDEQYF. In DNA form, the CDR3 reads TGTGCCAGCAACCCCGGGACAGGGGACGAGCAGTACTTC. V gene TRBV28 combines with J gene TRBJ2-7; 10 nucleotides align to TRBD1. CDR3 size: 13 residues. Trimming at V came to 7 bases and at J to 5 bases, leaving 5 bases not matched to a gene. Germline loops: CDR1 MDHEN, CDR2 SYDVKM.

The V gene is TRBV27, the J gene TRBJ2-1, with 8 bases aligning to TRBD2. Germline CDR1 and CDR2: MNHEY and SMNVEV (reference sequence). The V and J ends lost 8 bases and 6 bases, in that order; junction bases with no gene match: 12. There are 15 residues in the CDR3. The CDR3 nucleotides are TGTGCCAGCGCGGTCTGGCTAGCGGGTTCCAATGAGCAGTTCTTC. As protein: CASAVWLAGSNEQFF.

V and J are TRBV2 and TRBJ2-1, with TRBD2 matching over 8 bases. This CDR3 spans 15 amino acids. J lost 5 bases, V lost 3 bases, and 6 bases had no gene match. In germline, CDR1 is SNHLY, CDR2 FYNNEI. In DNA, the CDR3 is TGTGCCAGCAGTGATCCAGCGGGAGTCCACAATGAGCAGTTCTTC. Amino acid sequence: CASSDPAGVHNEQFF.

The V and J genes are TRBV12-3 or TRBV12-4 and TRBJ2-1; TRBD1 agrees at 7 bases. V gave up 7 bases and J gave up 0 bases; unmatched junction bases: 3. The CDR3 runs to 14 residues. The CDR3 sequence is CASKRQGSYNEQFF. The CDR3 region has the DNA TGTGCCAGCAAGAGACAGGGCTCCTACAATGAGCAGTTCTTC.

The chain has TRBV13 and TRBJ2-7, with no clear D. Trimming left V 4 bases short and J 6 bases short, with 13 bases between. The CDR3 runs 13 residues. In germline, CDR1 is PRHDT, CDR2 FYEKMQ (reference sequence). Written as DNA, the CDR3 is TGTGCCAGCAGCTCCCAGTTGCTCCTCGAGCAGTACTTC. Protein product: CASSSQLLLEQYF.

The genes are TRBV28 and TRBJ1-4; D is ambiguous. V gave up 6 bases and J gave up 0 bases, with 11 bases separating them. The CDR3 totals 15 residues. Per germline, CDR1 MDHEN and CDR2 SYDVKM. Here the CDR3 reads CASRITAATNEKLFF. The CDR3 coding sequence is TGTGCCAGCAGAATCACAGCTGCAACTAATGAAAAACTGTTTTTT.

J is TRBJ2-1 and V is TRBV12-3 or TRBV12-4; 11 bases are shared with TRBD1. CDR3 size: 16 residues. V lost 5 bases, J lost 4 bases, and 7 bases stayed unmatched. Here the CDR3 reads CASSLIGTGGYNEQFF. The CDR3 nucleotides read TGTGCCAGCAGTCTAATTGGGACAGGGGGTTACAATGAGCAGTTCTTC.

J is TRBJ2-1 and V is TRBV7-9; 7 bases align to TRBD2. CDR3 length: 15 residues. V was pared by 4 bases and J by 4 bases, with 7 bases of the junction left unmatched. Germline CDR1 SEHNR, CDR2 FQNEAQ (reference sequence). The CDR3 DNA is TGTGCCAGCAGCTATCAGGAGCGGGGTTACAATGAGCAGTTCTTC. Its translation: CASSYQERGYNEQFF.

The chain carries TRBV24-1 and TRBJ2-1; D is perhaps TRBD1 or TRBD2 (5 bases each). Germline loops: CDR1 KGHDR, CDR2 SFDVKD. The CDR3 extends over 14 amino acids. The germline V and J ends were trimmed by 5 bases and 8 bases, with 15 bases remaining between them. The CDR3 DNA is TGTGCCACCAGTGGCCCGGGACCTCCCCATGAGCAGTTCTTC. Its protein is CATSGPGPPHEQFF.

This chain's CDR3 is CASGGGSALAGAPGDEQFF. The CDR3 DNA sequence: TGTGCCAGCGGCGGTGGGTCAGCCTTAGCGGGAGCCCCTGGGGATGAGCAGTTCTTC. The chain joins TRBV2 to TRBJ2-1, with 9 bases matching TRBD2. The CDR3 has 19 amino acids. Trimming removed 8 bases from V and 8 bases from J; junction bases left unmatched: 25. The germline CDR1 and CDR2 sequences are SNHLY and FYNNEI. Using reference TRBV2 and TRBJ2-1 for the parts outside the CDR3, the full variable domain is EPEVTQTPSHQVTQMGQEVILRCVPISNHLYFYWYRQILGQKVEFLVSFYNNEISEKSEIFDDQFSVERPDGSNFTLKIRSTKLEDSAMYFCASGGGSALAGAPGDEQFFGPGTRLTVL.

The chain couples TRBV9 to TRBJ1-1; no reliable D call. The V and J ends lost 0 bases and 5 bases respectively, with 8 bases between them. CDR1 and CDR2 from the germline V gene are SGDLS and YYNGEE. The CDR3 sequence is 13 residues long. In DNA form, the CDR3 reads TGTGCCAGCAGCGTAGCGGATGGGACTGAAGCTTTCTTT. It yields the protein CASSVADGTEAFF.

This clonotype was found once. The chain couples TRBV30 to TRBJ2-7, with 8 bases identical to TRBD1. With 0 bases clipped from V and 4 bases from J, the junction kept 14 bases outside the gene matches. The CDR3 contains 17 residues. Looked up from germline, CDR1 is GTSNPN and CDR2 is SVGIG (reference sequence). The CDR3 DNA sequence: TGTGCCTGGAGTGTACTCTCCTGGACGGGACAGGATTACGAGCAGTACTTC. Amino acid sequence: CAWSVLSWTGQDYEQYF.

This clonotype appeared a single time. V is TRBV27 and J is TRBJ2-1, with TRBD1 matching 9 bases. V was pared by 5 bases and J by 4 bases, with 6 bases of the junction left unmatched. CDR3 length: 15 amino acids. CDR1 MNHEY and CDR2 SMNVEV come from the germline V gene (reference sequence). The CDR3 protein is CASSEGQGEYNEQFF. The DNA of the CDR3 is TGTGCCAGCAGTGAGGGACAGGGAGAGTACAATGAGCAGTTCTTC.